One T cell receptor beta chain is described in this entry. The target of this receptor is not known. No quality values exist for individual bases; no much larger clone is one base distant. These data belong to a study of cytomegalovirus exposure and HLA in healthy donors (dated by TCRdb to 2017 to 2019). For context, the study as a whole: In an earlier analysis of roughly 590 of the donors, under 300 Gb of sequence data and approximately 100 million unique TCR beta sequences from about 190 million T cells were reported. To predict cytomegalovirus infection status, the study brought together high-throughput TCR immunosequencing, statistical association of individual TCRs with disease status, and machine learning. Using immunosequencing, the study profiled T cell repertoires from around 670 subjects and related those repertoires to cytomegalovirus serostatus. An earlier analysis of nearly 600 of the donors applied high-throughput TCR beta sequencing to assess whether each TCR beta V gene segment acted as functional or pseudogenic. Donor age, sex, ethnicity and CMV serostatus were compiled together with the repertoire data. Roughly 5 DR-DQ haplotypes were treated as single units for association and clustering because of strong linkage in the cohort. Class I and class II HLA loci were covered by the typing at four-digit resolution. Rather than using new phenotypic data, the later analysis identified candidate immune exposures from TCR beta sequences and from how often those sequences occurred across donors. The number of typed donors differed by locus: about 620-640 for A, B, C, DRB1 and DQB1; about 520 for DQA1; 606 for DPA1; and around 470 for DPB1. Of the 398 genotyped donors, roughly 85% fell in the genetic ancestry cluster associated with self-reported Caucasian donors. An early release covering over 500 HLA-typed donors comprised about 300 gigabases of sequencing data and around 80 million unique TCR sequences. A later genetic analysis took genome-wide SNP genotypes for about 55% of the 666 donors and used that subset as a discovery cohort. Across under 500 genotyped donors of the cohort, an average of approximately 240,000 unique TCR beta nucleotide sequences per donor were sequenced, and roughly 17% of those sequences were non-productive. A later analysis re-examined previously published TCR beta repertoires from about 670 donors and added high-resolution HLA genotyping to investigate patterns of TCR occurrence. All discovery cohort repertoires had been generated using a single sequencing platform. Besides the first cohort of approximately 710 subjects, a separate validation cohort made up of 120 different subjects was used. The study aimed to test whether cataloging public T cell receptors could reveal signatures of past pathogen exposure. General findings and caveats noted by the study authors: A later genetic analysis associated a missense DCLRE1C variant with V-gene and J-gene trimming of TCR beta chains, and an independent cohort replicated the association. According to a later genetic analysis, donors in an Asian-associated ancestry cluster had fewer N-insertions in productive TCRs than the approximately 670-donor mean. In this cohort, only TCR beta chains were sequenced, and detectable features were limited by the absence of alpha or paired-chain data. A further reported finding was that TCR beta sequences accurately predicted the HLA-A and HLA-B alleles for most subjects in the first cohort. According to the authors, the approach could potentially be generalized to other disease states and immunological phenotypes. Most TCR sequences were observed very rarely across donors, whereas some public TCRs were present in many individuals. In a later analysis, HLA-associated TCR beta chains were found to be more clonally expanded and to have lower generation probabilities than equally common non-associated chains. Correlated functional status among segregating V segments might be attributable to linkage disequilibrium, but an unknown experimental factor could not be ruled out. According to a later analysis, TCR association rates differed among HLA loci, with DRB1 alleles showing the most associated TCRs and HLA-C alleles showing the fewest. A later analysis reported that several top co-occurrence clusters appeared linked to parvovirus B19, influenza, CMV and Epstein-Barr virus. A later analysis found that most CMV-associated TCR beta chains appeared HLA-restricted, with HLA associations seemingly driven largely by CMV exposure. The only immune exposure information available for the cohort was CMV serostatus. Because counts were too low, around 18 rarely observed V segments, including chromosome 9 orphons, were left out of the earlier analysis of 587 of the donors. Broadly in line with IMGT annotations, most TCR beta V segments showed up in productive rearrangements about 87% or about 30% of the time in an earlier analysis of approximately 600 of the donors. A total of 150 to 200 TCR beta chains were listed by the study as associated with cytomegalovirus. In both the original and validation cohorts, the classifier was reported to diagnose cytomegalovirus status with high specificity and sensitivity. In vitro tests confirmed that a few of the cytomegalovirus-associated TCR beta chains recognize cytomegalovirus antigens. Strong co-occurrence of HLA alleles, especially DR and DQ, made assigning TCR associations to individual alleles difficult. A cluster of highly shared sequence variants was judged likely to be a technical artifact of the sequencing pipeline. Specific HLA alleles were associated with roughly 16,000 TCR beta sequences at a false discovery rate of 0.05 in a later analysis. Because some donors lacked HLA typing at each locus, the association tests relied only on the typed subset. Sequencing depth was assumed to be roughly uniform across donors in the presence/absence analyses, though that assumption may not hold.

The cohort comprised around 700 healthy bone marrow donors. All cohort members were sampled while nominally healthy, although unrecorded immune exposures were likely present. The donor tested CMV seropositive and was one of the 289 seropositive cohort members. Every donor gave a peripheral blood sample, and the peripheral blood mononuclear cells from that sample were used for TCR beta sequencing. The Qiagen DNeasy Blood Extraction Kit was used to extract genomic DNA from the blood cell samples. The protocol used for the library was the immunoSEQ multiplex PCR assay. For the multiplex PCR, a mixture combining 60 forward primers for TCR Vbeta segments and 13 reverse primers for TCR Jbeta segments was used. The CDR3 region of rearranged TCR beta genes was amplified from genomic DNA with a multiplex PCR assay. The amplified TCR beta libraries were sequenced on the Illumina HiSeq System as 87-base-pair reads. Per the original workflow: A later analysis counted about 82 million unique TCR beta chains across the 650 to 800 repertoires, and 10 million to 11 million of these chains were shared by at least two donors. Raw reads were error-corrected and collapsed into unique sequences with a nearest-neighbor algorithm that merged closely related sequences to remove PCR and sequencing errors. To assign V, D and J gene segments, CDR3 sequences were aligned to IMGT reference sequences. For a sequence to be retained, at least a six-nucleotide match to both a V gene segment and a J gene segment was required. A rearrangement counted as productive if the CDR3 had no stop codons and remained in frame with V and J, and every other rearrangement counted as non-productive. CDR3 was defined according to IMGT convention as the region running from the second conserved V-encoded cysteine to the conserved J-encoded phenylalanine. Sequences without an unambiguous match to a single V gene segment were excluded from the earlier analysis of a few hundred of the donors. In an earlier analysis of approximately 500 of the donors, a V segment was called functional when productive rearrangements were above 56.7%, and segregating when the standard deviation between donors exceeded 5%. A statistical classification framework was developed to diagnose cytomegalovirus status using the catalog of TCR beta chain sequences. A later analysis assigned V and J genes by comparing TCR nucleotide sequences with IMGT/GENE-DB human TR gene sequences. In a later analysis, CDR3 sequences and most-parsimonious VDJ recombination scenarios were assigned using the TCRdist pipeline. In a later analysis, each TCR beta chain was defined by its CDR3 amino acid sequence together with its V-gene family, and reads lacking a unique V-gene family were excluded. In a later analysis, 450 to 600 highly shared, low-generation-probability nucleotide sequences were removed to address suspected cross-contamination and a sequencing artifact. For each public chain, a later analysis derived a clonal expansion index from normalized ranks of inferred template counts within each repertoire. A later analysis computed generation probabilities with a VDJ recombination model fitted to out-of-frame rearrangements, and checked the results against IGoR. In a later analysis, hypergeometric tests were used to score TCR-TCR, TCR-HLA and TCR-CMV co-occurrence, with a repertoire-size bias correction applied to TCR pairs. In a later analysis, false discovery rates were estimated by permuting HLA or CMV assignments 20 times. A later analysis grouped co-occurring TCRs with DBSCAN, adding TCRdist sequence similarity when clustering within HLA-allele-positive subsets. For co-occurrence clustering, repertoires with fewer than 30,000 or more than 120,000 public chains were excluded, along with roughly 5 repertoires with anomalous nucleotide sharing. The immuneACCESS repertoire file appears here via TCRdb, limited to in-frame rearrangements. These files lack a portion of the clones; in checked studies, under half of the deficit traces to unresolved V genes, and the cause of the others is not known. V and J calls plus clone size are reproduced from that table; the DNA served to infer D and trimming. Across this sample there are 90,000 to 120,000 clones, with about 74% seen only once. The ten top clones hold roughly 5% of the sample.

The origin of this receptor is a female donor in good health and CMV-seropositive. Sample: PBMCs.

CDR3 loop: CASSLASRGETQYF. In nucleotides, the sequence is TGCGCCAGCAGCTTGGCCTCCAGGGGAGAGACCCAGTACTTC. The chain uses TRBV5-1 and TRBJ2-5; TRBD1 is possibly the D segment (6 matching bases). CDR1 and CDR2, per the germline V gene, are SGHRS and YFSETQ. Measured from the cysteine to the phenylalanine, the CDR3 is 14 residues long. The CDR3 DNA has 42 bases and is translated from base 1. Relative to germline, V is 0 bases shorter and J is 4 bases shorter, with 10 bases between their ends.